Listed below are T cell receptor beta chains from one sample, sequenced in a study of identifying expanded T cells in peripheral blood. Assay used: immunoSEQ multiplex PCR; TCRdb lists only in-frame clones, some missing. The table includes roughly 84,000 clones, over 85% detected once. The sample taken for sequencing was blood. Source of these receptors: a person aged 18 to 70 in good health. Both conserved end residues are part of each CDR3. Clone size is given for some rows only: seen once, a few or many times, or a class if the clone is expanded.

v_call	clone_size	j_call	cdr3_aa
TRBV5-1	-	TRBJ2-3	CASSFLAGNYKDTQYF
TRBV2	-	TRBJ1-1	CASRTAEAFF
TRBV27	-	TRBJ2-6	CASSFRVNAGANVLTF
TRBV5-1	few	TRBJ1-3	CASSLAGIGNTIYF
TRBV19	-	TRBJ1-2	CASSSNSGGNYGYTF
TRBV12-5	-	TRBJ2-2	CASALQGTGELFF
TRBV7-2	-	TRBJ1-2	CASSLEAGVLYGYTF
TRBV6-1	-	TRBJ1-1	CASSPGRHTEAFF
TRBV9	-	TRBJ1-4	CASSATDRHEKLFF
TRBV7-2	once	TRBJ2-7	CASSSTSGGPYEQYF
TRBV10-3	-	TRBJ1-4	CAISESPGGEKLFF
TRBV19	-	TRBJ2-7	CASTRTGSYEQYF
TRBV9	-	TRBJ2-5	CASSPSSGLRETQYF
TRBV19	-	TRBJ1-2	CASSTPGQGARGYTF
TRBV5-1	-	TRBJ1-6	CASSGTGLGNSPLHF
TRBV7-2	-	TRBJ2-3	CASTINSGLVADTQYF
TRBV29-1	-	TRBJ1-1	CSVMTEEAFF
TRBV7-9	once	TRBJ2-2	CANSLEVGELFF
TRBV6-5	-	TRBJ1-1	CASSYSRTGAPEAFF
TRBV6-5	-	TRBJ2-7	CASSKAGVNGYEQYF
TRBV7-9	-	TRBJ1-1	CASSSYSGDTEAFF
TRBV2	-	TRBJ2-2	CASSEVQNTGELFF
TRBV7-9	-	TRBJ2-1	CASSQQAGTNEFKFF
TRBV20-1	-	TRBJ1-3	CSAATGNTIYF
TRBV5-6	-	TRBJ2-3	CASSATLVVAGTDTQYF
TRBV4-2	-	TRBJ2-3	CASSQNPGADTQYF
TRBV20-1	-	TRBJ1-3	CSGSVGNTIYF
TRBV5-1	-	TRBJ2-2	CASSADGTANTGELFF
TRBV5-1	few	TRBJ1-6	CASSLGQGSSPLHF
TRBV5-8	-	TRBJ2-6	CASSSGQTTDSGANVLTF
TRBV6-6	once	TRBJ2-2	CASSFTGATGELFF
TRBV7-3	-	TRBJ2-2	CASSSSRITSNTGELFF
TRBV18	-	TRBJ1-4	CASSPGWGTLNEKLFF
TRBV4-1	-	TRBJ2-1	CASSQAQGYEQFF
TRBV7-3	-	TRBJ2-1	CASSLGAGEDNEQFF
TRBV30	once	TRBJ2-7	CAWSIGTGLIYEQYF
TRBV5-6	few	TRBJ1-5	CASSLWDRDNQPQHF
TRBV7-9	-	TRBJ1-4	CASSLMLATNEKLFF
TRBV9	-	TRBJ1-2	CASSVVAGRDANYGYTF
TRBV6-1	-	TRBJ1-2	CASSEDGNYGYTF
TRBV9	-	TRBJ2-3	CASSPRTSGGNTDTQYF
TRBV7-9	-	TRBJ1-2	CASSNPRGDGYTF
TRBV7-9	-	TRBJ2-7	CASGSELASYEQYF
TRBV15	-	TRBJ1-5	CATSREDRGGYQPQHF
TRBV25-1	-	TRBJ1-1	CASSDYSLGAFF
TRBV5-1	-	TRBJ2-6	CASDLHSGANVLTF
TRBV5-1	-	TRBJ1-1	CASSPERPGLGTEAFF
TRBV27	-	TRBJ2-5	CASSLGRGQRNQETQYF